One sample yielded the 32 T cell receptor beta chains listed below, sequenced in a study of shared clonotypes between healthy human individuals. Only in-frame clones appear in the TCRdb table, and some are missing; sequencing was by immunoSEQ multiplex PCR. The table lists just over 2,000,000 clones, around 95% of them singletons. Source material: naive CD4+ T cells sorted from blood. Subset here: CD45RA+ positively selected. The origin of the receptors is a man younger than 35 in good health.

The rearrangement links TRBV4-1 to TRBJ2-3; 11 nucleotides line up with TRBD2. Germline CDR1 MGHRA, CDR2 YSYEKL. V lost 2 bases, J lost 2 bases, and 3 bases stayed unmatched. The CDR3 contains 16 residues. The CDR3 is CASSQLAGGLTDTQYF. DNA of the CDR3: TGCGCCAGCAGCCAACTAGCGGGGGGTCTCACAGATACGCAGTATTTT.

The chain has TRBV10-2 and TRBJ2-2; tentative D call: TRBD2 (6 bases). The CDR3 spans 18 residues. Looked up from germline, CDR1 is WSHSY and CDR2 is SAAADI. The V end lost 3 bases, the J end lost 5 bases, and 22 bases lay between the germline ends. The CDR3 sequence is CASSDGRFGGSGTGELFF. The CDR3 region has the DNA TGCGCCAGCAGTGACGGAAGATTCGGAGGGTCAGGAACCGGGGAGCTGTTTTTT.

The chain uses TRBV6-1 and TRBJ2-5; 9 bases line up with TRBD1. The J segment lost 5 bases and the V segment lost 6 bases, leaving 7 bases of the junction unmatched. The germline V gene encodes CDR1 MNHNS and CDR2 SASEGT. The CDR3 has 14 amino acids. The CDR3 region is CASRPGQGHETQYF. The CDR3 coding sequence is TGTGCCAGCAGACCTGGACAGGGGCACGAGACCCAGTACTTC.

V and J are TRBV28 and TRBJ2-7, with TRBD1 matching 11 bases. CDR1 is MDHEN and CDR2 is SYDVKM in the germline V gene. The CDR3 sequence is 13 residues long. After removal of 7 bases from V and 7 bases from J, the junction contained 6 bases not matched to a gene. The CDR3 region is CASTGQGAEEQYF. CDR3 sequence (DNA): TGTGCCAGCACCGGACAGGGGGCGGAGGAGCAGTACTTC. Filled out from reference TRBV28 and TRBJ2-7, the complete variable domain reads DVKVTQSSRYLVKRTGEKVFLECVQDMDHENMFWYRQDPGLGLRLIYFSYDVKMKEKGDIPEGYSVSREKKERFSLILESASTNQTSMYLCASTGQGAEEQYFGPGTRLTVT.

The V and J genes are TRBV7-9 and TRBJ2-2; the match to TRBD1 covers 9 bases. CDR1 and CDR2 (germline): SEHNR, FQNEAQ (reference sequence). Losses at the gene ends were 5 bases for V and 5 bases for J; bases not matched to a gene: 9. The CDR3 loop spans 16 amino acids. The CDR3 loop reads CASSQSGTGTTGELFF. CDR3 in DNA: TGTGCCAGCAGCCAATCGGGGACAGGGACGACCGGGGAGCTGTTTTTT.

This clone was observed at least ten times. This chain links TRBV6-5 with TRBJ1-2; possible D gene TRBD1, 5 bases. The CDR3 contains 15 residues. Trimming stripped 6 bases from V and 1 base from J, with 15 bases between. Germline lookup yields CDR1 MNHEY and CDR2 SVGAGI. CDR3 sequence: CASRSLTGGNYGYTF. CDR3 bases: TGTGCCAGCAGGTCATTAACCGGGGGTAACTATGGCTACACCTTC.

J is TRBJ2-7 and V is TRBV6-1; no definite D call. CDR3 length equals 13 residues. The germline V gene has CDR1 MNHNS and CDR2 SASEGT. Trimming took off 7 bases at V and 3 bases at J, with 13 bases between the two ends. The CDR3 region has the DNA TGTGCCAGCAAACTGGTCGGGTTCTACGAGCAGTACTTC. Translating it yields CASKLVGFYEQYF.

The sample holds one count of this clone. Other DNA variants within this sample encode the same CDR3. V and J are TRBV18 and TRBJ2-7, with 7 nucleotides matching TRBD1. Germline loops: CDR1 KGHSH, CDR2 LQKENI. Unmatched junction bases numbered 5, after V lost 3 bases and J lost 0 bases. The CDR3 length is 15 residues. The DNA of the CDR3 is TGTGCCAGCTCACCTCCGGGACAGACCTCCTACGAGCAGTACTTC. It is translated as CASSPPGQTSYEQYF.

The chain joins TRBV6-1 to TRBJ2-3, with unresolved D. V was trimmed by 3 bases and J by 5 bases, leaving 21 bases between them. This CDR3 is 17 amino acids long. CDR1 and CDR2 from the germline V gene are MNHNS and SASEGT. The DNA of the CDR3 is TGTGCCAGCAGTGACTGGCAAGCCTCGGAAGTAGGAGATACGCAGTATTTT. This codes for CASSDWQASEVGDTQYF.

This clone was found once. The chain joins TRBV6-1 to TRBJ2-7, with 7 bases matching TRBD2. With 6 bases clipped from V and 7 bases from J, the junction kept 9 bases outside the gene matches. The CDR3 length is 13 residues. CDR1 and CDR2 from the germline V gene are MNHNS and SASEGT. The CDR3 sequence is CASRASGLVEQYF. The CDR3 DNA is TGTGCCAGCAGGGCTAGCGGCCTCGTTGAGCAGTACTTC.

The chain carries TRBV6-5 and TRBJ1-1; possible D gene TRBD1, 5 bases. V dropped 5 bases and J dropped 7 bases, with 14 bases sitting between them. The CDR3 is 13 residues long. The germline CDR1 and CDR2 sequences are MNHEY and SVGAGI. The CDR3 reads CASSPQRGFEAFF. CDR3 in DNA: TGTGCCAGCAGTCCCCAAAGGGGCTTTGAAGCTTTCTTT.

J is TRBJ2-5 and V is TRBV5-4; D may be TRBD1 (6 bases). This CDR3 is 15 amino acids long. Trimming cost V 5 bases and J 5 bases, with 19 bases left between them. The germline V gene encodes CDR1 SGHNT and CDR2 YYREEE (reference sequence). CDR3: CASSLNTGIGETQYF. For the CDR3, the DNA is TGTGCCAGCAGTCTGAATACAGGGATCGGGGAGACCCAGTACTTC. The variable domain in full, completed from reference TRBV5-4 and TRBJ2-5, reads ETGVTQSPTHLIKTRGQQVTLRCSSQSGHNTVSWYQQALGQGPQFIFQYYREEENGRGNFPPRFSGLQFPNYSSELNVNALELDDSALYLCASSLNTGIGETQYFGPGTRLLVL.

V gene TRBV7-6 combines with J gene TRBJ2-7, with D perhaps TRBD1 or TRBD2 (6 bases each). The CDR3 is made up of 14 amino acids. V lost 4 bases and J lost 4, with 14 bases in between. Looked up from germline, CDR1 is SGHVS and CDR2 is FNYEAQ. CDR3 DNA sequence: TGTGCCAGCAGCTCCTCGGGGGCAGGATACGAGCAGTACTTC. Translation: CASSSSGAGYEQYF.

This clone appeared once. The genes are TRBV18 and TRBJ1-6; unclear D gene. Per germline, CDR1 KGHSH and CDR2 LQKENI. The CDR3 contains 15 residues. Trimming shortened V by 1 base and J by 5 bases, and 9 bases separated the two germline ends. CDR3 protein: CASSPLPSNNSPLHF. The CDR3 coding sequence is TGTGCCAGCTCACCACTTCCGAGTAATAATTCACCCCTCCACTTT.

The chain links TRBV5-1 to TRBJ2-5, with 7 bases lining up with TRBD1. V trimming: 4 bases; J trimming: 4 bases; junction bases outside the gene matches: 7. This CDR3 is built from 14 residues. Per the germline V gene, CDR1 is SGHRS and CDR2 is YFSETQ. CDR3: CASSLGQNLETQYF. The CDR3 DNA sequence: TGCGCCAGCAGCCTGGGACAGAATCTAGAGACCCAGTACTTC.

This CDR3 reads CASARGYEQYF. The CDR3 nucleotides read TGTGCCAGCGCAAGAGGGTACGAGCAGTACTTC. The chain combines TRBV27 with TRBJ2-7; D perhaps matches TRBD2 (5 bases). Germline lookup yields CDR1 MNHEY and CDR2 SMNVEV (reference sequence). V dropped 8 bases and J dropped 4 bases, with 9 bases sitting between them. The CDR3 spans 11 residues.

The chain uses TRBV5-1 and TRBJ2-5; a weak D match, TRBD1 (6 bases). The V and J ends lost 0 bases and 2 bases respectively, with 14 bases between them. This CDR3 spans 16 amino acids. Germline V gene sequence: CDR1 SGHRS, CDR2 YFSETQ. Written as DNA, the CDR3 is TGCGCCAGCAGCTTGGGGCTGGGACAAATACAAGAGACCCAGTACTTC. Its translation: CASSLGLGQIQETQYF.

J is TRBJ1-1 and V is TRBV6-1; no reliable D call. Germline CDR1 reads MNHNS; CDR2 reads SASEGT. The CDR3 spans 14 residues. The germline V and J ends were trimmed by 6 bases and 3 bases, with 14 bases remaining between them. The CDR3 region has the DNA TGTGCCAGCAGCACAGATTTGACCTACACTGAAGCTTTCTTT. Protein product: CASSTDLTYTEAFF.

This clone appeared once. A much larger clone is a single base away; this may be a read error. The chain joins TRBV7-9 to TRBJ1-1; D gene unclear. Between the trimmed V and J ends, which lost 4 bases and 1 base, there was a span of 4 bases. In germline, CDR1 is SEHNR, CDR2 FQNEAQ (reference sequence). The CDR3 has 12 residues. CDR3 coding DNA: TGTGCCAGCAGCTGGGGGAACACTGAAGCTTTCTTT. Translating it yields CASSWGNTEAFF. Full variable domain (remainder filled in from reference TRBV7-9 and TRBJ1-1): DTGVSQNPRHKITKRGQNVTFRCDPISEHNRLYWYRQTLGQGPEFLTYFQNEAQLEKSRLLSDRFSAERPKGSFSTLEIQRTEQGDSAMYLCASSWGNTEAFFGQGTRLTVV.

The chain joins TRBV6-5 to TRBJ2-5; 9 nucleotides match TRBD1. The CDR3 covers 16 residues. V was pared by 2 bases and J by 2 bases, with 6 bases of the junction left unmatched. CDR1 is MNHEY, CDR2 SVGAGI, per germline. The CDR3 sequence: CASSYHGTGIQETQYF. The CDR3 nucleotides are TGTGCCAGCAGTTACCACGGGACAGGGATTCAAGAGACCCAGTACTTC.

This clone was counted a single time. The chain recombines TRBV2 with TRBJ2-2; 10 bases map to TRBD1. The V segment lost 7 bases and the J segment 4 bases; nucleotides outside the gene matches: 9. The CDR3 consists of 16 residues. Germline CDR1 is SNHLY and CDR2 is FYNNEI. The CDR3 nucleotides read TGTGCCAGCAACGCGGGACAGGGGAAAGGCACCGGGGAGCTGTTTTTT. Protein sequence: CASNAGQGKGTGELFF.

The chain carries TRBV14 and TRBJ1-1; tentative D call: TRBD1 (6 bases). The germline V gene has CDR1 SGHDN and CDR2 FVKESK. This CDR3 has 16 amino acids. The ends were cut back, 2 bases at V and 7 bases at J, with 20 bases in the middle. Written as DNA, the CDR3 is TGTGCCAGCAGCCAACGACGTCCAACAGGGTCAGATGAAGCTTTCTTT. It encodes CASSQRRPTGSDEAFF.

This chain connects TRBV4-1 to TRBJ1-6; D gene unclear. The germline gives CDR1 MGHRA, CDR2 YSYEKL. The CDR3 is made up of 14 amino acids. V lost 1 base, J lost 4 bases, and 5 bases lay in between. The CDR3 is CASSQGLYNSPLHF. CDR3 sequence (DNA): TGCGCCAGCAGCCAAGGGCTTTATAATTCACCCCTCCACTTT.

The CDR3 DNA follows: TGCGCCAGCAGCCCCGGACAGAACACCGGGGAGCTGTTTTTT. Encoded protein: CASSPGQNTGELFF. The V call is TRBV4-1, the J call TRBJ2-2, with D possibly matching TRBD1 (5 bases). Germline V CDR1 and CDR2: MGHRA, YSYEKL. The CDR3 runs 14 residues. V was clipped by 4 bases and J by 1 base, with 7 bases between them.

This clone has just one count. The chain combines TRBV7-3 with TRBJ2-3; either TRBD1 or TRBD2 may fit D (6 bases each). The CDR3 is made up of 15 amino acids. The germline CDR1 and CDR2 sequences are SGHTA and FQGTGA. Deletions cut 2 bases from V and 0 bases from J, with 9 bases between. CDR3 in amino acids: CASSLGGRSTDTQYF. The DNA of the CDR3 is TGTGCCAGCAGCTTAGGGGGGCGCAGCACAGATACGCAGTATTTT.

The rearrangement uses TRBV2 and TRBJ2-4; maybe TRBD2 (6 bases). This CDR3 comprises 13 residues. Germline V gives CDR1 SNHLY, CDR2 FYNNEI. The V and J ends lost 6 bases and 7 bases respectively, with 13 bases between them. CDR3 coding DNA: TGTGCCAGCAGCGGACTACCCGATAACATTCAGTACTTC. Protein: CASSGLPDNIQYF.

The CDR3 sequence is CASSAGPAYNEQFF. CDR3 nucleotide sequence: TGTGCCAGCAGCGCGGGACCCGCCTACAATGAGCAGTTCTTC. The chain links TRBV7-2 to TRBJ2-1, with D possibly TRBD2 on 6 matching bases. Trimming left V 5 bases short and J 2 bases short, with 10 bases between. CDR3 length: 14 residues. Germline-derived CDR1 and CDR2 are SGHTA and FQGNSA.

The rearrangement uses TRBV11-2 and TRBJ2-1; D possibly corresponds to TRBD2 (5 bases). The V end lost 5 bases, the J end lost 7 bases, and 15 bases lay between the germline ends. The germline CDR1 and CDR2 sequences are SGHAT and FQNNGV. There are 14 residues in the CDR3. CDR3 amino acids: CASSPGLLGNEQFF. The CDR3 DNA follows: TGTGCCAGCAGCCCAGGACTGCTAGGGAATGAGCAGTTCTTC.

The chain is built from TRBV18 and TRBJ2-5; D perhaps matches TRBD1 (5 bases). The CDR3 contains 15 residues. Trimming pared 1 base from V and 1 base from J, leaving 10 bases between. The V gene's germline CDR1 is KGHSH and CDR2 LQKENI. The CDR3 DNA is TGTGCCAGCTCACCACGGAAGGGGCCCCAAGAGACCCAGTACTTC. Its translation: CASSPRKGPQETQYF.

CDR3 sequence reads: CAISDSRTSGEETQYF. The CDR3 DNA reads TGTGCCATCAGTGATTCTCGGACTAGCGGAGAAGAGACCCAGTACTTC. The rearrangement uses TRBV10-3 and TRBJ2-5; 10 bases agree with TRBD2. The germline CDR1 and CDR2 sequences are ENHRY and SYGVKD. The V and J ends lost 3 bases and 3 bases, in that order; junction bases with no gene match: 7. The CDR3 covers 16 residues.

This chain links TRBV30 with TRBJ2-7; 8 bases are a match to TRBD1. The CDR3 runs 13 residues. V dropped 2 bases and J dropped 3; count of bases not matched to a gene: 3. Germline lookup yields CDR1 GTSNPN and CDR2 SVGIG (reference sequence). CDR3 sequence: CAWSFTGGYEQYF. The CDR3 DNA reads TGTGCCTGGAGTTTCACAGGGGGCTACGAGCAGTACTTC.

The chain combines TRBV18 with TRBJ2-7; D tentatively reads TRBD1 or TRBD2 (6 bases each). The V end was cut by 4 bases, the J end by 5 bases, with 15 bases between. CDR3 size: 14 residues. The germline V gene has CDR1 KGHSH and CDR2 LQKENI. This chain's CDR3 is CASSRGALGDEQYF. The CDR3 nucleotides read TGTGCCAGCTCACGGGGGGCCCTCGGGGACGAGCAGTACTTC.